These 26 T cell receptor beta chains were all obtained from the same sample, sequenced in a study of cytomegalovirus exposure and HLA in healthy donors. PCR employed 60 Vbeta and 13 Jbeta primers. Repertoires were generated with immunoSEQ multiplex PCR, while TCRdb's copy carries only in-frame clones and drops some. Here the sample spans fewer than 250,000 clones, about three quarters being singletons. Sample: PBMCs. The receptors were sampled from a woman aged 40 to 50 in good health and CMV-seronegative.

This chain joins TRBV7-2 and TRBJ1-5; D is perhaps TRBD1 (6 bases). The V gene lost 5 bases and the J gene lost 3 bases, with 20 bases spanning the gap. The CDR3 consists of 17 residues. The germline CDR1 and CDR2 sequences are SGHTA and FQGNSA. CDR3 bases: TGTGCCAGCAGCCTAAACCCCGTTAGGACAGACAATCAGCCCCAGCATTTT. It specifies CASSLNPVRTDNQPQHF.

This clone was seen a single time. The chain combines TRBV6-1 with TRBJ2-7, with 8 bases aligning to TRBD1. Germline V gene lookup returns CDR1 MNHNS and CDR2 SASEGT. CDR3 length: 15 amino acids. V trimming: 2 bases; J trimming: 2 bases; junction bases outside the gene matches: 5. In DNA form, the CDR3 reads TGTGCCAGCAGTGAACAGGGGGCACCTACCTACGAGCAGTACTTC. Protein: CASSEQGAPTYEQYF.

The chain couples TRBV2 to TRBJ1-1, with D uncertain. CDR1 and CDR2 (germline): SNHLY, FYNNEI. This CDR3 has 11 residues. V lost 6 bases, J lost 7 bases, and 9 bases lay in between. In DNA, the CDR3 is TGTGCCAGCAGCCTACACTATGAAGCTTTCTTT. This codes for CASSLHYEAFF. Drawing the rest from reference TRBV2 and TRBJ1-1, the complete variable domain is EPEVTQTPSHQVTQMGQEVILRCVPISNHLYFYWYRQILGQKVEFLVSFYNNEISEKSEIFDDQFSVERPDGSNFTLKIRSTKLEDSAMYFCASSLHYEAFFGQGTRLTVV.

The V and J genes are TRBV11-3 and TRBJ2-7; 8 positions match TRBD2. This CDR3 comprises 16 residues. V gave up 5 bases and J gave up 2 bases; unmatched junction bases: 11. CDR1 is SGHNT, CDR2 YENEEA, per germline. CDR3 DNA sequence: TGTGCCAGCAGCCCCCGGAGATTTAGCGGGGCCTACGAGCAGTACTTC. Translation gives CASSPRRFSGAYEQYF.

This clone showed up just once. The chain employs TRBV7-3 and TRBJ2-1; D unresolved. CDR1 and CDR2 from the germline V gene are SGHTA and FQGTGA. The CDR3 contains 13 residues. Deletions cut 2 bases from V and 9 bases from J, with 11 bases between. CDR3 region: CASSLVAFGEQFF. CDR3 sequence (DNA): TGTGCCAGCAGCTTAGTGGCCTTTGGTGAGCAGTTCTTC.

The chain has TRBV7-2 and TRBJ2-1; D unresolved. This CDR3 is built from 16 residues. Germline V gene sequence: CDR1 SGHTA, CDR2 FQGNSA. V was trimmed by 2 bases and J by 0 bases, leaving 11 bases between them. CDR3 loop: CASSLRIKRSYNEQFF. For the CDR3, the DNA is TGTGCCAGCAGCTTACGTATAAAGCGCTCCTACAATGAGCAGTTCTTC. Full variable domain (rest looked up from reference TRBV7-2 and TRBJ2-1): GAGVSQSPSNKVTEKGKDVELRCDPISGHTALYWYRQSLGQGLEFLIYFQGNSAPDKSGLPSDRFSAERTGGSVSTLTIQRTQQEDSAVYLCASSLRIKRSYNEQFFGPGTRLTVL.

This chain links TRBV5-1 with TRBJ1-1; D ambiguous. The CDR3 totals 15 residues. CDR1 and CDR2 from the germline V gene are SGHRS and YFSETQ. The V end was cut by 1 base, the J end by 4 bases, with 14 bases between. CDR3 residues: CASSLSVGRVTEAFF. The CDR3 DNA reads TGCGCCAGCAGCTTGTCGGTGGGGAGGGTCACTGAAGCTTTCTTT. The whole variable domain, filled in from reference TRBV5-1 and TRBJ1-1, reads KAGVTQTPRYLIKTRGQQVTLSCSPISGHRSVSWYQQTPGQGLQFLFEYFSETQRNKGNFPGRFSGRQFSNSRSEMNVSTLELGDSALYLCASSLSVGRVTEAFFGQGTRLTVV.

The V gene is TRBV9, the J gene TRBJ2-1; 9 bases are shared with TRBD2. From germline, CDR1 is SGDLS and CDR2 YYNGEE. V lost 5 bases, J lost 7 bases, and 7 bases stayed unmatched. This CDR3 comprises 14 residues. The CDR3 nucleotides read TGTGCCAGCAGTTTCGGACTAGCGTCAAATGAGCAGTTCTTC. The encoded protein is CASSFGLASNEQFF.

This chain connects TRBV6-5 to TRBJ2-3; TRBD1 matches 7 bases. This CDR3 spans 15 amino acids. Germline V CDR1 and CDR2: MNHEY, SVGAGI. Trimming at V came to 0 bases and at J to 6 bases, leaving 6 bases not matched to a gene. CDR3 sequence reads: CASSYSGTVGDTQYF. The CDR3 DNA sequence: TGTGCCAGCAGTTACTCTGGGACAGTGGGGGATACGCAGTATTTT.

This clone was counted ten times or more. This chain links TRBV5-6 with TRBJ2-3, with D possibly being TRBD1 (6 bases). V was pared by 2 bases and J by 4 bases, with 14 bases between. CDR3 length: 15 residues. Looked up from germline, CDR1 is SGHDT and CDR2 is YYEEEE. CDR3 DNA: TGTGCCAGCAGCTTCTCCAGGGGCTTCGCAGATACGCAGTATTTT. Translating gives CASSFSRGFADTQYF. The full variable domain, rest sourced from reference TRBV5-6 and TRBJ2-3, is DAGVTQSPTHLIKTRGQQVTLRCSPKSGHDTVSWYQQALGQGPQFIFQYYEEEERQRGNFPDRFSGHQFPNYSSELNVNALLLGDSALYLCASSFSRGFADTQYFGPGTRLTVL.

This clone has a single count. V and J are TRBV10-3 and TRBJ1-2, with D uncertain. Germline assignment: CDR1 ENHRY and CDR2 SYGVKD. V shed 3 bases and J shed 4 bases, with 9 bases lying between them. The CDR3 runs to 13 residues. CDR3 loop: CAISDENSYGYTF. CDR3 DNA sequence: TGTGCCATCAGTGATGAGAATAGCTATGGCTACACCTTC.

The genes are TRBV9 and TRBJ2-5; tentatively, D is TRBD2 (6 bases). CDR3 length: 16 amino acids. V gave up 2 bases and J gave up 5 bases, with 19 bases separating them. Germline V gene data show CDR1 as SGDLS and CDR2 as YYNGEE. The CDR3 DNA sequence: TGTGCCAGCAGCGTGGGGGGAGGAGCGGGCGTGGAGACCCAGTACTTC. It is translated as CASSVGGGAGVETQYF. The complete variable domain, with remaining parts taken from reference TRBV9 and TRBJ2-5, reads DSGVTQTPKHLITATGQRVTLRCSPRSGDLSVYWYQQSLDQGLQFLIQYYNGEERAKGNILERFSAQQFPDLHSELNLSSLELGDSALYFCASSVGGGAGVETQYFGPGTRLLVL.

The chain couples TRBV5-6 to TRBJ1-4; 7 bases are shared with TRBD1. This CDR3 region has 14 residues. The V gene's germline CDR1 is SGHDT and CDR2 YYEEEE. Trimming cost V 1 base and J 7 bases; bases outside gene matches: 4. The CDR3 is CASSLRQGGEKLFF. CDR3 bases: TGTGCCAGCAGCTTGAGACAGGGCGGTGAAAAACTGTTTTTT.

Notes on this clone: Other DNA sequences in the same sample also yield this CDR3. J is TRBJ2-1 and V is TRBV5-1; TRBD2 agrees at 12 bases. The germline V gene encodes CDR1 SGHRS and CDR2 YFSETQ. This CDR3 comprises 16 residues. After removal of 3 bases from V and 7 bases from J, the junction contained 8 bases not matched to a gene. The CDR3 nucleotides are TGCGCCAGCAGCTCAGGACTAGCGGGGCTCATGAATGAGCAGTTCTTC. Translation: CASSSGLAGLMNEQFF.

The V gene is TRBV27, the J gene TRBJ2-3; D possibly corresponds to TRBD2 (5 bases). V was pared by 3 bases and J by 1 base, with 8 bases between. The CDR3 consists of 14 residues. Germline V CDR1 and CDR2: MNHEY, SMNVEV (reference sequence). The CDR3 is CASSLFGGTDTQYF. DNA of the CDR3: TGTGCCAGCAGTTTGTTCGGGGGCACAGATACGCAGTATTTT.

Here the CDR3 DNA reads TGTGCCAGCAGTCATGGGACTAGCACGTACGAGCAGTACGTC. Protein: CASSHGTSTYEQYV. The chain has TRBV5-4 and TRBJ2-7, with 9 bases aligning to TRBD2. The trim removed 5 bases at V and 4 bases at J, leaving 7 bases unmatched. From germline, CDR1 is SGHNT and CDR2 YYREEE (reference sequence). The CDR3 is made up of 14 amino acids.

The genes are TRBV7-2 and TRBJ2-7, with D tentatively TRBD1 (6 bases). V shed 7 bases and J shed 2 bases, with 12 bases lying between them. This CDR3 has 13 residues. Per germline, CDR1 SGHTA and CDR2 FQGNSA. CDR3 sequence: CASIPQGAYEQYV. In DNA form, the CDR3 reads TGTGCCAGCATCCCACAGGGAGCCTACGAGCAGTACGTC.

The chain links TRBV15 to TRBJ2-5; 8 bases align to TRBD1. Near its end, the DNA agrees better with TRBJ2-7, so the J call may be wrong. The CDR3 runs 14 residues. Germline CDR1 LNHNV, CDR2 YYDKDF (reference sequence). The CDR3 sequence: CATSSAGTGYEQYF. The CDR3 DNA reads TGTGCCACCAGCAGCGCCGGGACAGGCTACGAGCAGTACTTC.

The table lists this clone with a few counts. The chain is built from TRBV4-3 and TRBJ2-1; 11 bases line up with TRBD2. With V trimmed by 0 bases and J by 0 bases, 10 bases remained unmatched. Per germline, CDR1 LGHNA and CDR2 YSLEER. The CDR3 is 20 amino acids. The CDR3 coding sequence is TGCGCCAGCAGCCAAGATCAACTAGCGGGAGCCCTAAGCTCCTACAATGAGCAGTTCTTC. The encoded protein is CASSQDQLAGALSSYNEQFF.

The chain is built from TRBV9 and TRBJ2-7, with TRBD2 matching over 13 bases. CDR1 and CDR2 (germline): SGDLS, YYNGEE. The CDR3 spans 13 residues. After removal of 8 bases from V and 2 bases from J, the junction contained 1 base not matched to a gene. For the CDR3, the DNA is TGTGCCAGTGGACTAGCGGGAGCCTACGAGCAGTACGTC. Its translation is CASGLAGAYEQYV.

The chain is built from TRBV2 and TRBJ2-1; TRBD2 agrees at 9 bases. Looked up from germline, CDR1 is SNHLY and CDR2 is FYNNEI. J was trimmed by 7 bases and V by 2 bases; bases with no gene match: 9. The length of the CDR3 is 16 residues. CDR3 in amino acids: CASSERSLAGRNEQFF. The CDR3 DNA reads as TGTGCCAGCAGTGAAAGGAGTCTAGCGGGAAGGAATGAGCAGTTCTTC.

DNA for the CDR3: TGTGCCAGCAGCTCCCGGACAGGGACCTACAATGAGCAGTTCTTC. It yields the protein CASSSRTGTYNEQFF. The chain has TRBV11-3 and TRBJ2-1; 8 nucleotides align to TRBD1. The germline CDR1 and CDR2 sequences are SGHNT and YENEEA. The trim removed 4 bases at V and 2 bases at J, leaving 4 bases unmatched. The CDR3 has 15 amino acids.

V usage is TRBV6-1 and J usage is TRBJ2-5; 7 bases map to TRBD2. Germline-derived CDR1 and CDR2 are MNHNS and SASEGT. The trim removed 6 bases at V and 3 bases at J, leaving 7 bases unmatched. CDR3 size: 14 residues. In nucleotides, the CDR3 is TGTGCCAGCAGGAGGACTAGTCGGGAAGAGACCCAGTACTTC. It specifies CASRRTSREETQYF.

The chain carries TRBV6-5 and TRBJ2-7; TRBD2 matches 8 bases. Losses at the gene ends were 10 bases for V and 3 bases for J; bases not matched to a gene: 14. There are 15 residues in the CDR3. CDR1 is MNHEY, CDR2 SVGAGI, per germline. As DNA, the CDR3 is TGTGCCACCAACGCCCCCAGCGGGAGCGGCTACGAGCAGTACTTC. It encodes CATNAPSGSGYEQYF.

The J gene is TRBJ1-2, the V gene TRBV6-5, with 7 bases matching TRBD1. Looked up from germline, CDR1 is MNHEY and CDR2 is SVGAGI. This CDR3 has 13 residues. V was clipped by 10 bases and J by 6 bases; unmatched bases: 11. CDR3 sequence reads: CATLRTGEDGYTF. The CDR3 DNA is TGTGCCACCCTAAGAACAGGGGAGGATGGCTACACCTTC.

This clone has just one count. The J gene is TRBJ1-2, the V gene TRBV11-2, with TRBD1 as a possible D gene (6 bases). This CDR3 spans 13 amino acids. The germline V gene has CDR1 SGHAT and CDR2 FQNNGV. Trimming pared 5 bases from V and 7 bases from J, leaving 14 bases between. This CDR3 reads CASSKTGSAGYTF. Here the CDR3 DNA reads TGTGCCAGCAGCAAAACAGGGTCTGCTGGCTACACCTTC.